The table lists the clone carrying this T cell receptor (beta chain) with many counts. No antigen is known for it. Deletions cut 7 bases from V and 5 bases from J, with 20 bases between. The CDR3 extends over 15 amino acids. Germline V lookup: CDR1 SQVTM, CDR2 ANQGSEA. Specified time point: persistent/refractory GD, antithyroid drugs over 5 years with positive TRAb. Following extraction of RNA from PBMCs, that RNA was used to make the TCR library. Around 9 milliliters of peripheral blood went into EDTA tubes. The source of the sample is a study of regulatory T cells in long-lasting Graves disease. The study's findings and limits: Clonotypes that were public and shared totalled 2,500 to 3,000 in persistent patients versus roughly 1,000 in new patients.

According to the study, TCR beta libraries were built with iRepertoire HTBI primers and CDR3-region Arm-PCR. TCRdb re-derived calls from the multiplex PCR reads in MiXCR, one entry per CDR3 protein. The repertoire holds roughly 500,000 distinct CDR3 sequences, with approximately 22% as singletons. This chain links TRBV29-1 with TRBJ2-2, with D perhaps matching TRBD1 (7 bases). The sequence was collected from a female donor with Graves disease. This sample comprised peripheral blood mononuclear cells (PBMCs), obtained when the disease was refractory, from a patient treated with antithyroid drugs. The CDR3 loop reads CSGGKGTVNTGELFF. CDR3 DNA: TGCAGCGGCGGGAAGGGGACAGTCAATACCGGGGAGCTGTTTTTT.